Below are 29 T cell receptor beta chains sequenced from a single sample in a study of T-cell reconstitution after alpha-beta-depleted transplantation in children. Using unique molecular identifiers, the investigators prepared the TCRbeta library. From the PCR reads, TCRdb called clonotypes with MiXCR, one entry per CDR3 protein. The sample contains some 460,000 distinct CDR3 sequences, roughly 16% of which appear only once. Sequenced here: PBMCs, mostly from graft donor cells, sampled 360 days after TCRalphabeta/CD19-depleted stem cell transplant. These receptors were taken from a boy in the first two years of life who had a stem cell transplant for Wiskott-Aldrich syndrome, so the T cells may come from the graft donor.

The chain employs TRBV12-3 or TRBV12-4 and TRBJ2-3; TRBD2 might be the D (6 bases). The CDR3 is made up of 12 amino acids. V lost 4 bases, J lost 8 bases, and 10 bases lay in between. The CDR3 DNA reads TGTGCCAGCAGTTCGACCGGGGGTACGCAGTATTTT. Its protein is CASSSTGGTQYF.

This clonotype was seen a few times. The chain's CDR3 is CASSPFGLYNEQFF. CDR3 sequence (DNA): TGTGCCAGCAGCCCGTTTGGACTTTACAATGAGCAGTTCTTC. The chain combines TRBV7-2 with TRBJ2-1; the D gene is possibly TRBD2 (5 bases). Germline V gene sequence: CDR1 SGHTA, CDR2 FQGNSA. The CDR3 has 14 residues. V was cut by 5 bases and J by 4 bases, with 12 bases left in between.

The table lists this clonotype with a few counts. The chain is built from TRBV6-5 and TRBJ2-7, with TRBD2 matching 15 bases. Germline V lookup: CDR1 MNHEY, CDR2 SVGAGI. The CDR3 is 13 amino acids. CDR3 loop: CASSYGTSGRNWV. DNA of the CDR3: TGTGCCAGCAGTTACGGGACTAGCGGGAGGAACTGGGTC.

DNA for the CDR3: TGTGCCAGCAGTGAAAACAGGGGATCCGGGGAGCTGTTTTTT. Protein product: CASSENRGSGELFF. The chain uses TRBV2 and TRBJ2-2; 7 bases are shared with TRBD1. In germline, CDR1 is SNHLY, CDR2 FYNNEI. CDR3 length equals 14 residues. V trimming: 2 bases; J trimming: 6 bases; junction bases outside the gene matches: 3.

This clonotype has more than one count but fewer than ten. This chain connects TRBV3-1 to TRBJ2-7; the D is unclear. Between the trimmed V and J ends, which lost 1 base and 1 base, there was a span of 14 bases. From germline, CDR1 is LGHDT and CDR2 YNNKEL (reference sequence). This CDR3 is 16 amino acids long. CDR3 amino acids: CASSQALWRSSYEQYF. The CDR3 nucleotides are TGTGCCAGCAGCCAAGCCCTTTGGCGTTCTTCCTACGAGCAGTACTTC.

The CDR3 reads CASSGSERVYEQYF. DNA for the CDR3: TGTGCCAGCAGCGGGTCTGAAAGGGTTTACGAGCAGTACTTC. V is TRBV7-9 and J is TRBJ2-7; D gene ambiguous. CDR3 length equals 14 residues. V lost 5 bases, J lost 4 bases, and 15 bases lay in between. Germline V gives CDR1 SEHNR, CDR2 FQNEAQ (reference sequence). Full variable domain (missing parts from reference TRBV7-9 and TRBJ2-7): DTGVSQNPRHKITKRGQNVTFRCDPISEHNRLYWYRQTLGQGPEFLTYFQNEAQLEKSRLLSDRFSAERPKGSFSTLEIQRTEQGDSAMYLCASSGSERVYEQYFGPGTRLTVT.

Ten or more counts support this clonotype. The chain combines TRBV4-2 with TRBJ1-1; weak D call: TRBD1 (6 bases). V was shortened by 6 bases and J by 0 bases, with 11 bases between the two germline ends. There are 14 residues in the CDR3. The V gene's germline CDR1 is LGHNA and CDR2 YNFKEQ. CDR3 sequence reads: CASRLDSLNTEAFF. Here the CDR3 DNA reads TGTGCCAGCAGGCTGGACAGTTTGAACACTGAAGCTTTCTTT.

This chain joins TRBV2 and TRBJ1-5; TRBD1 might be the D (6 bases). Between the trimmed V and J ends, which lost 6 bases and 7 bases, there was a span of 13 bases. CDR1 and CDR2 (germline): SNHLY, FYNNEI. This CDR3 contains 13 residues. The CDR3 sequence is CASRLQGAQPQHF. Written as DNA, the CDR3 is TGTGCCAGCAGGCTACAGGGAGCGCAGCCCCAGCATTTT.

The rearrangement uses TRBV7-2 and TRBJ2-1, with a possible D match to TRBD2 (5 bases). Trimming took off 5 bases at V and 4 bases at J, with 18 bases between the two ends. CDR1 and CDR2 (germline): SGHTA, FQGNSA. The CDR3 length is 16 residues. As DNA, the CDR3 is TGTGCCAGCAGCCCTAGCTGGGTTGGTGCGTACAATGAGCAGTTCTTC. Translating it yields CASSPSWVGAYNEQFF.

V usage is TRBV5-1 and J usage is TRBJ2-1; 11 nucleotides align to TRBD2. The ends lost 2 bases at V and 8 bases at J; junction bases unmatched: 6. Germline V gene lookup returns CDR1 SGHRS and CDR2 YFSETQ. The CDR3 covers 15 residues. Here the CDR3 DNA reads TGCGCCAGCAGCTTAATAGCGGGGGGGCCGCATGAGCAGTTCTTC. This sequence encodes CASSLIAGGPHEQFF.

This clonotype has just a few counts. J is TRBJ2-5 and V is TRBV4-1; 9 bases fit TRBD1. Germline loops: CDR1 MGHRA, CDR2 YSYEKL. Trimming removed 5 bases from V and 5 bases from J; junction bases left unmatched: 9. The CDR3 spans 15 residues. CDR3 nucleotides: TGCGCCAGCAGCAAGGGTAACAGGGGGCGGGAGACCCAGTACTTC. It encodes CASSKGNRGRETQYF.

This clonotype appeared a few times. V and J are TRBV10-3 and TRBJ1-1, with 12 bases aligning to TRBD1. Germline V gene lookup returns CDR1 ENHRY and CDR2 SYGVKD. CDR3 length: 16 amino acids. Trimming took 0 bases from V and 5 from J; bases not matched to a gene: 4. The CDR3 reads CAISESGTGGRTEAFF. In DNA form, the CDR3 reads TGTGCCATCAGTGAGTCAGGGACAGGGGGCCGGACTGAAGCTTTCTTT.

This clonotype was found many times. The chain links TRBV6-2 or TRBV6-3 to TRBJ1-2, with 9 bases fitting TRBD1. This CDR3 region has 15 residues. In germline, CDR1 is MNHEY, CDR2 SVGEGT. The trim removed 0 bases at V and 6 bases at J, leaving 5 bases unmatched. Here the CDR3 DNA reads TGTGCCAGCAGTTACTCCGGACAGGGGATCAATGGCTACACCTTC. Its protein is CASSYSGQGINGYTF.

The chain carries TRBV11-2 and TRBJ2-2, with TRBD2 matching over 10 bases. Losses at the gene ends were 1 base for V and 8 bases for J; bases not matched to a gene: 4. This CDR3 is built from 15 residues. Per the germline V gene, CDR1 is SGHAT and CDR2 is FQNNGV. The CDR3 sequence is CASSLASGSLGELFF. The CDR3 bases are TGTGCCAGCAGCTTAGCTAGCGGGAGTCTGGGGGAGCTGTTTTTT. The full variable domain, completed using reference TRBV11-2 and TRBJ2-2, is EAGVAQSPRYKIIEKRQSVAFWCNPISGHATLYWYQQILGQGPKLLIQFQNNGVVDDSQLPKDRFSAERLKGVDSTLKIQPAKLEDSAVYLCASSLASGSLGELFFGEGSRLTVL.

The sample holds a few counts of this clonotype. CDR3 residues: CASSEVILLPDRSYEQYF. CDR3 in DNA: TGTGCCAGCAGTGAAGTAATTCTTCTTCCCGACAGATCCTACGAGCAGTACTTC. The V and J genes are TRBV2 and TRBJ2-7; D perhaps matches TRBD1 (5 bases). CDR1 and CDR2 (germline): SNHLY, FYNNEI. This CDR3 comprises 18 residues. The V end was cut by 1 base, the J end by 1 base, with 20 bases between. Supplemented by reference TRBV2 and TRBJ2-7, the full variable domain reads EPEVTQTPSHQVTQMGQEVILRCVPISNHLYFYWYRQILGQKVEFLVSFYNNEISEKSEIFDDQFSVERPDGSNFTLKIRSTKLEDSAMYFCASSEVILLPDRSYEQYFGPGTRLTVT.

The chain employs TRBV6-2 or TRBV6-3 and TRBJ2-5, with unresolved D. Germline loops: CDR1 MNHEY, CDR2 SVGEGT. The length of the CDR3 is 15 residues. Trimming stripped 2 bases from V and 0 bases from J, with 10 bases between. The CDR3 region has the DNA TGTGCCAGCAGTTACAGGGTATTATACCAAGAGACCCAGTACTTC. It specifies CASSYRVLYQETQYF.

The chain employs TRBV20-1 and TRBJ1-5; tentatively, D is TRBD1 (5 bases). The germline V gene has CDR1 DFQATT and CDR2 SNEGSKA (reference sequence). The germline V and J ends were trimmed by 3 bases and 6 bases, with 12 bases remaining between them. This CDR3 region has 13 residues. CDR3 DNA sequence: TGCAGTGCTAGTGCCCCAGGGACTCAGCCCCAGCATTTT. Protein: CSASAPGTQPQHF.

This clonotype was seen many times. The rearrangement links TRBV10-1 to TRBJ2-1; 8 bases agree with TRBD2. CDR3 length: 13 amino acids. In germline, CDR1 is WNHNN, CDR2 SYGVQD (reference sequence). Trimming at V came to 3 bases and at J to 8 bases, leaving 3 bases not matched to a gene. The CDR3 reads CASSDGGVDEQFF. The CDR3 DNA reads as TGCGCCAGCAGTGACGGGGGGGTCGATGAGCAGTTCTTC.

This clonotype was recorded a few times. J is TRBJ2-7 and V is TRBV10-3; no clear D gene. Germline V lookup: CDR1 ENHRY, CDR2 SYGVKD. The CDR3 sequence is 16 residues long. V was shortened by 8 bases and J by 2 bases, with 22 bases between the two germline ends. CDR3 coding DNA: TGTGCCATCGGTAGTTGGACCCAGAAAAAACCCTACGAGCAGTACTTC. Its translation: CAIGSWTQKKPYEQYF.

This clonotype has a count of ten or more. The chain combines TRBV11-2 with TRBJ2-3; a possible D gene is TRBD2 (7 bases). CDR1 is SGHAT and CDR2 is FQNNGV in the germline V gene. V lost 3 bases, J lost 4 bases, and 23 bases lay in between. There are 18 residues in the CDR3. CDR3 sequence reads: CASSLVPRRGAQSDTQYF. CDR3 DNA: TGTGCCAGCAGCTTGGTTCCGCGACGGGGGGCCCAGTCAGATACGCAGTATTTT.

This clonotype was detected many times. CDR3 in amino acids: CASRRGLNTEAFF. The CDR3 DNA reads as TGTGCCAGCAGGAGAGGACTTAACACTGAAGCTTTCTTT. The chain employs TRBV12-3 or TRBV12-4 and TRBJ1-1; no reliable D call. This CDR3 region has 13 residues. Trimming took 6 bases from V and 2 from J, leaving 10 bases between them.

In its sample, this clonotype was seen once. V usage is TRBV4-3 and J usage is TRBJ2-1; a weak D match, TRBD2 (7 bases). V lost 8 bases to trimming and J lost 7 bases, with 18 bases between them. This CDR3 spans 14 amino acids. CDR1 and CDR2 (germline): LGHNA, YSLEER. The CDR3 nucleotides are TGCGCCAGCGGACTGGGGGGGCTTGGGAATGAGCAGTTCTTC. Its protein is CASGLGGLGNEQFF.

This chain joins TRBV18 and TRBJ1-2; possible D gene TRBD1, 5 bases. V was trimmed by 2 bases and J by 1 base, leaving 5 bases between them. The CDR3 totals 13 residues. Germline CDR1 is KGHSH and CDR2 is LQKENI. In DNA form, the CDR3 reads TGTGCCAGCTCACCAGACAGTAACTATGGCTACACCTTC. Its translation is CASSPDSNYGYTF.

The chain couples TRBV24-1 to TRBJ2-7; 11 nucleotides align to TRBD2. In germline, CDR1 is KGHDR, CDR2 SFDVKD. With 4 bases clipped from V and 3 bases from J, the junction kept 7 bases outside the gene matches. The CDR3 extends over 16 amino acids. CDR3 protein: CATSDSRTSGLYEQYF. DNA for the CDR3: TGTGCCACCAGTGACTCTCGGACTAGCGGGCTCTACGAGCAGTACTTC.

The chain joins TRBV5-1 to TRBJ2-1, with TRBD2 identical over 12 bases. Looked up from germline, CDR1 is SGHRS and CDR2 is YFSETQ. Losses at the gene ends were 4 bases for V and 0 bases for J; bases not matched to a gene: 5. The CDR3 is 17 amino acids. DNA of the CDR3: TGCGCCAGCAGCCCAACTAGCGGGAGGAGCTCCTACAATGAGCAGTTCTTC. This sequence encodes CASSPTSGRSSYNEQFF.

In its sample, this clonotype was seen many times. The chain recombines TRBV7-2 with TRBJ1-1; perhaps TRBD1 as D (5 bases). Germline V gene sequence: CDR1 SGHTA, CDR2 FQGNSA. The V gene lost 1 base and the J gene lost 0 bases, with 12 bases spanning the gap. The CDR3 has 16 amino acids. The CDR3 is CASSLDRTRMNTEAFF. The DNA of the CDR3 is TGTGCCAGCAGCTTAGACAGGACTCGAATGAACACTGAAGCTTTCTTT.

This clonotype has more than one count but fewer than ten. This chain joins TRBV6-6 and TRBJ2-5; possible D gene TRBD2, 6 bases. V was cut by 2 bases and J by 9 bases, with 13 bases left in between. The CDR3 spans 13 residues. Looked up from germline, CDR1 is MNHNY and CDR2 is SVGAGI (reference sequence). CDR3 coding DNA: TGTGCCAGCAGTTACCCGGGACTGAGGGCCCAGTACTTC. It codes for CASSYPGLRAQYF.

This clonotype was seen a few times. V usage is TRBV12-3 or TRBV12-4 and J usage is TRBJ1-4; a possible D gene is TRBD1 (6 bases). There are 13 residues in the CDR3. The ends were cut back, 5 bases at V and 7 bases at J, with 11 bases in the middle. The DNA of the CDR3 is TGTGCCAGCAGTCCCTACAGGGTTGAAAAACTGTTTTTT. Translated, it gives CASSPYRVEKLFF.

This chain uses TRBV20-1 with TRBJ2-4, with TRBD2 matching over 7 bases. The CDR3 spans 13 residues. V dropped 2 bases and J dropped 7; count of bases not matched to a gene: 5. Germline CDR1 reads DFQATT; CDR2 reads SNEGSKA (reference sequence). The chain's CDR3 is CSARLTGGNIQYF. As DNA, the CDR3 is TGCAGTGCTAGACTTACCGGGGGGAACATTCAGTACTTC.